This TCR beta chain was documented in a study of T cells after yellow fever vaccination. This clonotype was detected ten times or more. Each CDR3 protein is one row after TCRdb ran MiXCR on the 5' RACE reads. The sample yields 500,000 to 550,000 distinct CDR3 sequences, 21% seen once. This material consisted of PBMCs, taken less than 25 days after the first yellow fever vaccination. This TCR was recovered from a man younger than 35 who received the YFV17D yellow fever vaccine.

The CDR3 nucleotides read TGCGCCAGCAGCTTGGGACTAGCGGGGGACAATGAGCAGTTCTTC. Translation: CASSLGLAGDNEQFF. The chain is built from TRBV5-1 and TRBJ2-1, with TRBD2 identical over 12 bases. V lost 0 bases, J lost 5 bases, and 0 bases stayed unmatched. CDR1 and CDR2 (germline): SGHRS, YFSETQ. The CDR3 runs 15 residues.